The clone carrying this TCR beta chain is large in the sample. Its specificity is unknown. Retrospectively chosen non-transplant comparators had other cancers and at least five gastrointestinal samples, without known gastrointestinal disease. CDR3 length: 13 residues. Germline V gene lookup returns CDR1 GTSNPN and CDR2 SVGIG (reference sequence). Trimming left V 2 bases short and J 3 bases short, with 10 bases between. This sample was included in a study of tissue T cells after allogeneic stem cell transplantation. General study results and limits: TCR repertoires tracked anatomic similarity, regardless of disease or transplant status. The study did not identify alloreactive or antigen-specific tissue TCRs, and some clones might be persisting host cells.

The repertoire was sequenced with immunoSEQ multiplex PCR; TCRdb's copy has only in-frame clones and lacks some. The table lists about 6,300 clones, about two thirds of them singletons. The chain combines TRBV30 with TRBJ1-2; D gene uncertain. Sequenced material: tissue from the rectum, taken at autopsy. This receptor was identified in a woman between 18 and 50 years old with breast cancer. The CDR3 loop is CAWSRSSHYGYTF. In DNA form, the CDR3 reads TGTGCCTGGAGTCGGAGCAGCCACTATGGCTACACCTTC.